What follows are 12 T cell receptor beta chains derived from one specimen sequenced in a study of cytomegalovirus exposure and HLA in healthy donors (dated by TCRdb to about 2017). The library came from the immunoSEQ multiplex PCR assay. For the multiplex PCR, a mixture combining 60 forward primers for TCR Vbeta segments and 13 reverse primers for TCR Jbeta segments was used. The clones in this table, taken by TCRdb from immuneACCESS, are in-frame only. Not every clone is retained; where verified, under half of the shortfall comes from an unresolved V gene, and the cause of the rest is unknown. The table for this sample lists 150,000 or so clones; approximately 82% of them were counted only once. Jointly, the top ten make up about 3% of the sample. What was sequenced was PBMCs. These receptors came from a man aged 40-50 years in good health and CMV-seronegative.

The gene calls are TRBV7-8 and TRBJ2-5, with a weak D call TRBD2 (6 bases). The J call may be mistaken, given a closer DNA end match to TRBJ2-7. Germline V lookup: CDR1 SGHVS, CDR2 FQNEAQ. This CDR3 is built from 15 residues. CDR3 DNA sequence: TGTGCCAGCAGCTCTGGGAGGACACCCACCTACGAGCAGTACTTC. Its translation: CASSSGRTPTYEQYF.

J is TRBJ1-2 and V is TRBV2, with TRBD1 matching over 10 bases. The CDR3 has 14 residues. The V gene's germline CDR1 is SNHLY and CDR2 FYNNEI. Unmatched junction bases numbered 10, after V lost 10 bases and J lost 5 bases. In DNA, the CDR3 is TGTGCCATGAGCTCCGGGACAGGGGTTTATGGCTACACCTTC. Its protein product is CAMSSGTGVYGYTF.

The rearrangement uses TRBV5-1 and TRBJ1-2; TRBD1 is a possible D gene (6 bases). Germline V gives CDR1 SGHRS, CDR2 YFSETQ. The length of the CDR3 is 15 residues. With 0 bases removed from V and 0 bases from J, the gap between germline ends came to 9 bases. CDR3 sequence reads: CASSLGDISNYGYTF. As DNA, the CDR3 is TGCGCCAGCAGCTTGGGGGACATCTCTAACTATGGCTACACCTTC.

Here the CDR3 reads CASTTPGRDYNQYF. In DNA form, the CDR3 reads TGTGCCAGCACCACCCCGGGACGGGACTATAATCAGTACTTC. The chain joins TRBV11-2 to TRBJ2-4; 7 bases align to TRBD2. Per the germline V gene, CDR1 is SGHAT and CDR2 is FQNNGV. J gave up 12 bases and V 7 bases, and 15 bases lay outside the gene matches. This CDR3 comprises 14 residues.

The V call is TRBV30, the J call TRBJ2-5; 11 bases map to TRBD1. V shed 3 bases and J 0 bases; nucleotides not matched to a gene: 6. Germline loops: CDR1 GTSNPN, CDR2 SVGIG (reference sequence). CDR3 length: 16 residues. CDR3 bases: TGTGCCTGGAGCGACGGACAGGGGGCCTACCAAGAGACCCAGTACTTC. Encoded protein: CAWSDGQGAYQETQYF.

V and J are TRBV28 and TRBJ1-5; the D is unclear. Germline CDR1 is MDHEN and CDR2 is SYDVKM. The length of the CDR3 is 16 residues. Trimming left V 2 bases short and J 2 bases short, with 13 bases between. CDR3 bases: TGTGCCAGCAGTTTAAGCAGCTTAGAGGGCAATCAGCCCCAGCATTTT. This translates into CASSLSSLEGNQPQHF.

V and J are TRBV7-9 and TRBJ2-2; 7 bases agree with TRBD2. Germline CDR1 reads SEHNR; CDR2 reads FQNEAQ (reference sequence). The trim removed 3 bases at V and 6 bases at J, leaving 7 bases unmatched. The CDR3 totals 15 residues. The chain's CDR3 is CASSFIGEGSGELFF. The CDR3 region has the DNA TGTGCCAGCAGCTTCATAGGGGAGGGATCCGGGGAGCTGTTTTTT.

This chain connects TRBV5-1 to TRBJ2-7; 12 bases match TRBD2. With 4 bases clipped from V and 3 bases from J, the junction kept 14 bases outside the gene matches. The CDR3 contains 18 residues. In germline, CDR1 is SGHRS, CDR2 YFSETQ. This CDR3 is CASSLGASGGAALYEQYF. CDR3 nucleotide sequence: TGCGCCAGCAGCCTTGGTGCTAGCGGGGGGGCCGCCCTCTACGAGCAGTACTTC.

V is TRBV28 and J is TRBJ1-2, with 10 bases fitting TRBD1. V was clipped by 4 bases and J by 4 bases; unmatched bases: 6. CDR3 size: 15 residues. Germline CDR1 reads MDHEN; CDR2 reads SYDVKM. CDR3 sequence reads: CASSYPGQGIYGYTF. For the CDR3, the DNA is TGTGCCAGCAGTTACCCGGGACAGGGGATCTATGGCTACACCTTC.

The chain carries TRBV5-4 and TRBJ2-5; D is possibly TRBD1 (6 bases). The germline V gene has CDR1 SGHNT and CDR2 YYREEE (reference sequence). Trimming removed 1 base from V and 4 bases from J, with 8 bases in between. CDR3 length: 13 residues. CDR3 DNA sequence: TGTGCCAGCAGCTTGAGGGGGTCAGAGACCCAGTACTTC. The encoded protein is CASSLRGSETQYF.

V is TRBV2 and J is TRBJ1-1, with TRBD1 identical over 7 bases. The ends lost 6 bases at V and 2 bases at J; junction bases unmatched: 12. The length of the CDR3 is 16 residues. Looked up from germline, CDR1 is SNHLY and CDR2 is FYNNEI. The CDR3 sequence is CASRSPPGQINTEAFF. The CDR3 DNA reads TGTGCCAGCAGATCTCCCCCGGGACAGATAAACACTGAAGCTTTCTTT.

This chain joins TRBV5-4 and TRBJ1-6; 8 nucleotides line up with TRBD1. This CDR3 is built from 15 residues. Unmatched junction bases numbered 9, after V lost 6 bases and J lost 7 bases. The V gene's germline CDR1 is SGHNT and CDR2 YYREEE (reference sequence). The CDR3 here is CASNLGTGANSPLHF. In DNA form, the CDR3 reads TGTGCCAGCAACCTAGGGACAGGCGCCAATTCACCCCTCCACTTT.